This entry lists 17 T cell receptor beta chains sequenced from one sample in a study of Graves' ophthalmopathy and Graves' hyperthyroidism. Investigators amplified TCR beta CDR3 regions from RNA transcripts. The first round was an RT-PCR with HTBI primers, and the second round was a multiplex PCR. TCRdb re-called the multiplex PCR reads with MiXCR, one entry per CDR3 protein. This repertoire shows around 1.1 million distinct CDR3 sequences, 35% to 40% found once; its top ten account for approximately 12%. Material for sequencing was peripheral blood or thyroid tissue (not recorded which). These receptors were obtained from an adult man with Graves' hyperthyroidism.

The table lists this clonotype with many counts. CDR3 residues: CASRYPTDTYTEAFF. CDR3 nucleotide sequence: TGTGCCAGTAGGTATCCTACCGACACCTACACTGAAGCTTTCTTT. The chain combines TRBV19 with TRBJ1-1; D is unresolved. Germline lookup yields CDR1 LNHDA and CDR2 SQIVND (reference sequence). Trimming left V 6 bases short and J 3 bases short, with 17 bases between. The CDR3 totals 15 residues.

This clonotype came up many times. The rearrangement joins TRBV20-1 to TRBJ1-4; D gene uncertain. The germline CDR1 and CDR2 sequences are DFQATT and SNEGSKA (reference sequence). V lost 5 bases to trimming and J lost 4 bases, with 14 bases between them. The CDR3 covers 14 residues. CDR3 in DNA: TGCAGTGCTCCTGTCGCGGGGATTAATGAAAAACTGTTTTTT. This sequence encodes CSAPVAGINEKLFF.

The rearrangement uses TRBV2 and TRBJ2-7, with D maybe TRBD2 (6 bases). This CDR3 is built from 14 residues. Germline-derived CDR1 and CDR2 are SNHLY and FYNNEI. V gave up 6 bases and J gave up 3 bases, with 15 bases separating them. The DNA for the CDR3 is TGTGCCAGCAGGGGGGGATTCAAGTTCTACGAGCAGTACTTC. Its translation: CASRGGFKFYEQYF.

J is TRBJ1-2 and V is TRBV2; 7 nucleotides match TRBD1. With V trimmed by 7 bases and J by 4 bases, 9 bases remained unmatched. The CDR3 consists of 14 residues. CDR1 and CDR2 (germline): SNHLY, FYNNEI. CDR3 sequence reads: CASNLRQGVYGYTF. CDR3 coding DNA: TGTGCCAGCAACCTAAGACAGGGCGTCTATGGCTACACCTTC.

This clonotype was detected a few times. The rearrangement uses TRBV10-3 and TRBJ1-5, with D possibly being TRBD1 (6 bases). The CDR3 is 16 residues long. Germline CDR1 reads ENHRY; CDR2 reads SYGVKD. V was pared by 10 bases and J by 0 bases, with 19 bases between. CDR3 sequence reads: CASKGQKSYSNQPQHF. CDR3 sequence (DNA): TGTGCCAGCAAAGGACAGAAGAGTTATAGCAATCAGCCCCAGCATTTT.

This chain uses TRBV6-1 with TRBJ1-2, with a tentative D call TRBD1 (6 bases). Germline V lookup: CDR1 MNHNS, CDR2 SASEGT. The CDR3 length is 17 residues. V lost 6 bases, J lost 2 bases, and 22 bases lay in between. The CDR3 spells CASRDSGGHRRNYGYTF. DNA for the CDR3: TGTGCCAGCAGAGATTCCGGGGGCCACCGACGGAACTATGGCTACACCTTC.

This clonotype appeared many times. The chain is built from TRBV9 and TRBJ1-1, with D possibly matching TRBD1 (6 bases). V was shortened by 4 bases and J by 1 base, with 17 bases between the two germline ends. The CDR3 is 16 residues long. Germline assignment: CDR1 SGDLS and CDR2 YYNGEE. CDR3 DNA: TGTGCCAGCAGCTCAAAACAGGGAGTGGGGAACACTGAAGCTTTCTTT. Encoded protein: CASSSKQGVGNTEAFF.

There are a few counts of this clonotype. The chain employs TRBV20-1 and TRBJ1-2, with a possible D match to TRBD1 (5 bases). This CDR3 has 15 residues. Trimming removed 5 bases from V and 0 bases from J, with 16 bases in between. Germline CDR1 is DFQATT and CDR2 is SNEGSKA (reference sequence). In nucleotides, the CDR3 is TGCAGTGCTCCCGGGACGCCGAAGGCTAACTATGGCTACACCTTC. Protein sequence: CSAPGTPKANYGYTF.

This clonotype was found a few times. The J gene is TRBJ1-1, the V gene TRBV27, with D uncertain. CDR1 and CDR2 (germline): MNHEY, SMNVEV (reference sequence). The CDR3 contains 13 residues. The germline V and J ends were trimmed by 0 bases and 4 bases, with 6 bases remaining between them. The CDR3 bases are TGTGCCAGCAGTTTATCTATGGGCACTGAAGCTTTCTTT. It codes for CASSLSMGTEAFF.

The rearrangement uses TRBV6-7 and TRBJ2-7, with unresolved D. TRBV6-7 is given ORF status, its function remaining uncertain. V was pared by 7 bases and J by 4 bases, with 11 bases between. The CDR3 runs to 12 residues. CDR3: CASTGPEYEQYF. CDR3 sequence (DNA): TGTGCCAGCACCGGTCCGGAGTACGAGCAGTACTTC.

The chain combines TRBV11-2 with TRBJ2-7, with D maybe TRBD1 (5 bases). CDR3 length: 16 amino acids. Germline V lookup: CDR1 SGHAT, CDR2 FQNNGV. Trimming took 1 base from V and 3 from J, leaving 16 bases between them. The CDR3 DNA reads TGTGCCAGCAGCTTAGCTTCGGCCGACAGCCTCTACGAGCAGTACTTC. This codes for CASSLASADSLYEQYF.

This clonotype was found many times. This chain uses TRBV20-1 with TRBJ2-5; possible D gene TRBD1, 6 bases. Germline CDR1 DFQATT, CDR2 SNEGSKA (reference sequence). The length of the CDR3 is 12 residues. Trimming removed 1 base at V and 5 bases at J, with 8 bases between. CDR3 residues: CSARAGVETQYF. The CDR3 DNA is TGCAGTGCTAGAGCAGGGGTGGAGACCCAGTACTTC.

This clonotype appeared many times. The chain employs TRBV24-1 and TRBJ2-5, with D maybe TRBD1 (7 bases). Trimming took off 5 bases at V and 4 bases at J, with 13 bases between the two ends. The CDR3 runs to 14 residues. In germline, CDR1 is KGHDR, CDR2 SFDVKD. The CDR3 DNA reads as TGTGCCACCAGTGGCCCAGGGGGAGGAGAGACCCAGTACTTC. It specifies CATSGPGGGETQYF.

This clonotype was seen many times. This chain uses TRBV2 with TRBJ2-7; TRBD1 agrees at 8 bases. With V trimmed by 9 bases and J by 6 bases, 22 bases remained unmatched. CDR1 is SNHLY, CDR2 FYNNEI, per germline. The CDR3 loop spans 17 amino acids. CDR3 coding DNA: TGTGCCAGTACGACGAAACTCCGGGACAGGTTGTTTAGCGAGCAGTACTTC. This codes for CASTTKLRDRLFSEQYF.

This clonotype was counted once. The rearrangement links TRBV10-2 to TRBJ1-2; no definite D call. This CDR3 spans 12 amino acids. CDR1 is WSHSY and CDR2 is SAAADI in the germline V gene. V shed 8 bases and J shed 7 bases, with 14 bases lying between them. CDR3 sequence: CASQFAGSGYTF. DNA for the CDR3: TGCGCCAGCCAGTTCGCCGGCAGTGGCTACACCTTC.

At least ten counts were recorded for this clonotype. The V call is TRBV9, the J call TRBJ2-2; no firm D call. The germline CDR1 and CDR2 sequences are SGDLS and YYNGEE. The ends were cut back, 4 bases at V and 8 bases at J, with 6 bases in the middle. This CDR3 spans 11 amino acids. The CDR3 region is CASSRRGELFF. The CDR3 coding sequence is TGTGCCAGCAGCCGGCGGGGGGAGCTGTTTTTT.

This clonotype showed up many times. The CDR3 DNA follows: TGTGCCAGCCGATCCTGGGGCAGGGGAAGCAACGAGCAGTACTTC. As protein: CASRSWGRGSNEQYF. The genes are TRBV2 and TRBJ2-7; possibly TRBD1 for D (6 bases). This CDR3 is built from 15 residues. Germline CDR1 is SNHLY and CDR2 is FYNNEI. Trimming took off 8 bases at V and 5 bases at J, with 22 bases between the two ends.